This is a list of T cell receptor beta chains from one sample in a study of blood T cell repertoires in COVID-19. Measured with immunoSEQ multiplex PCR; TCRdb has only the in-frame clones, and not every one. The table shows about 220,000 clones, with more than 75% occurring only once. The sample taken for sequencing was peripheral blood. Every receptor here comes from a woman of 80 years or more with COVID-19, enrolled during active disease. Both conserved end residues are part of each CDR3.

V	J	CDR3
TRBV6-5	TRBJ1-4	CASLGGINEKLFF
TRBV7-2	TRBJ2-3	CASSFRLAGSSDTQYF
TRBV29-1	TRBJ1-2	CRTTSGGSGYTF
TRBV9	TRBJ2-2	CASSVQGRYNTGELFF
TRBV30	TRBJ1-1	CACLKRGKAFF
TRBV7-9	TRBJ2-5	CASSLAGVAETQYF
TRBV5-1	TRBJ1-2	CASSSWTGKDGYTF
TRBV12-5	TRBJ1-6	CASGSGQAPNSPLHF
TRBV18	TRBJ2-3	CASSPPGLAPPDTQYF
TRBV4-1	TRBJ2-3	CASSQEKLSGVKTQYF
TRBV6-2/TRBV6-3	TRBJ2-7	CASSYPTGTRPYEQYF
TRBV7-2	TRBJ2-7	CASSLEAGSSYEQYF
TRBV2	TRBJ1-5	CASSPSRGAGQPQHF
TRBV27	TRBJ2-7	CASSLVRSDEQYF
TRBV12-3/TRBV12-4	TRBJ1-1	CASSVRDTTEAFF
TRBV20-1	TRBJ1-2	CSASLNYGYTF
TRBV11-1	TRBJ2-3	CASSLDQGNTQYF
TRBV30	TRBJ1-2	CAWSVLGGGEGYGYTF
TRBV5-6	TRBJ1-3	CASSSTGLPTFSGNTIYF
TRBV2	TRBJ1-5	CASSPEGGTGNQPQHF
TRBV7-2	TRBJ2-1	CASSRTLYSYNEQFF
TRBV30	TRBJ1-5	CAWSVGGISNQPQHF
TRBV19	TRBJ1-5	CASSYLRSETRPQHF
TRBV7-3	TRBJ2-1	CASSPAGTSGRVRGNEQFF
TRBV4-1	TRBJ2-1	CASSQVPTSGGAGNEQFF
TRBV5-8	TRBJ2-3	CASSWRATRGDTQYF
TRBV4-1	TRBJ1-2	CASSLLIQGDYGYTF
TRBV6-6	TRBJ1-2	CASSSAGANYGYTF
TRBV18	TRBJ1-5	CASSPGTLSNQPQHF
TRBV7-9	TRBJ2-7	CASSLFRGNEQYF
TRBV5-1	TRBJ1-5	CASSSRQGPVSNQPQHF
TRBV24-1	TRBJ1-2	CATSQGGLYGYTF
TRBV6-5	TRBJ2-2	CATPGLAVSGGELFF
TRBV7-2	TRBJ1-2	CASSLEQGNGYTF
TRBV10-3	TRBJ1-2	CAISEMQDGYTF
TRBV7-2	TRBJ1-5	CASSLVVYRQFLNQPQHF
TRBV15	TRBJ1-2	CATSRDRDRGGGYTF
TRBV27	TRBJ2-7	CASSSSLQGAEQYF
TRBV9	TRBJ1-6	CASSVGQGASPLHF
TRBV5-1	TRBJ2-7	CASSTTGTGREQYF
TRBV3-1/TRBV3-2	TRBJ2-2	CASSQGLLTGELFF
TRBV7-8	TRBJ2-2	CASSAQWGLAQRPNTGELFF
TRBV27	TRBJ1-2	CASSHRGGYGYTF
TRBV10-3	TRBJ1-1	CAIRGSLQGKGTEAFF
TRBV3-1/TRBV3-2	TRBJ2-3	CASSQISGLSDTQYF
TRBV27	TRBJ1-2	CASTLYSLPGKADGYTF
TRBV2	TRBJ2-1	CASSPGGSYNEQFF
TRBV11-2	TRBJ2-7	CASKRGLAGVVYEQYF
TRBV7-2	TRBJ1-2	CASSLDQGASNGYTF